This T cell receptor (beta chain) was found in a study of blood T cell repertoires in COVID-19 (TCRdb year 2020). Notes on the research overall: Samples from collaborators originated in the United States, Italy and Spain and spanned both the acute and convalescent phases of COVID-19. The material from the prospective study consisted of cDNA or gDNA derived from T cells, B-cell-depleted T cells, or PBMCs. The dataset comprised deeply sampled blood TCRbeta repertoires from subjects exposed to, actively infected with, or recovered from COVID-19. The repertoires were released in a freely available public database meant as a resource for research on the immune response to SARS-CoV-2. Samples were obtained from the ongoing ImmuneRACE study (first 160 participants) and from 1,200 or so subjects provided by 6 global collaborators. Sample metadata almost always included a de-identified subject ID, COVID-19 status, age in years and sex. Where available, HLA class I and class II types were obtained from metadata supplied by the sample provider rather than from assay-based typing.

The immunoSEQ Assay, a bias-controlled multiplex PCR, was used to amplify TCRbeta CDR3 regions from genomic DNA. On the authors' methods: The number of nucleated cells in each sample was estimated by amplification of reference gene primers within the assay. Sequence reads were collapsed and filtered to measure the absolute abundance of every unique TCRbeta CDR3 rearrangement. For each sample, productive Simpson clonality was calculated as the square root of Simpson's diversity index across productive rearrangements. TCRdb took this table from immuneACCESS and kept in-frame rearrangements with V and J called. Such tables lack part of the clones; where checked against another copy, unresolved V genes explain under half of the gap, and the rest is unexplained. That table gives V, J and clone size, and the DNA gave D and trimming. Within this sample are under 45,000 clones, with around nine tenths of them counted one time only. The ten largest clones take up 1% to 1.5% of the sample.

Collaborating institutions collected whole blood in K2EDTA tubes following their own protocols. Collaborator samples were shipped for TCRbeta analysis as frozen whole blood, isolated PBMCs, or DNA extracted from either sample type. The paper as a whole reports these results and caveats: Clinical and demographic metadata were provided uncurated, with the amount varying by source and participant.

This clone was seen just once. Its antigen is not yet known. No qualities accompany the bases; no much larger clone lies one base away. The CDR3 starts with the cysteine, ends with the phenylalanine, and has 16 residues. Of all the DNA, just the CDR3 is kept, 48 bases in frame from base 1. V gives up 2 bases and J gives up 3 bases, and the segment between their germline ends measures 16 bases. CDR1 SNHLY and CDR2 FYNNEI were looked up in the germline V gene. This TCR derives from a middle-aged woman with acute or convalescent COVID-19. The rearrangement joined TRBV2 to TRBJ2-5; a tentative D match to TRBD1 spans 6 bases. The specimen was peripheral blood. This receptor carries the CDR3 CASSEILRTDEETQYF. The bases read TGTGCCAGCAGTGAAATTCTCCGGACAGACGAAGAGACCCAGTACTTC.